This T cell receptor beta chain originates from a study of Ad26.COV2.S vaccination and SARS-CoV-2 variants. Regarding this clone: Its antigen is currently unknown.

Only in-frame clones appear in the TCRdb table, and some are missing; sequencing was by immunoSEQ multiplex PCR. Of 300,000 to 350,000 clones listed, around 90% were seen once; the top ten hold 5% to 6.5%. Treatment meaning: about 20 received Ad26.COV2.S at low or high dose, single or two shots; a few received placebo; per-sample allocation not given. Samples came from day 63 after the first vaccine or placebo injection. The study used a vaccine consisting of an Ad26 vector that expressed Wuhan-strain SARS-CoV-2 spike. Study results and limitations: After vaccination, reports described spike-specific CD8+ and CD4+ T cell responses as showing substantial breadth. Analyses that measured TCR breadth and depth may have underestimated total T cell responses. People given the vaccine had a wider spike-specific TCR breadth than placebo recipients did.

This sequence was found in a person between 18 and 65 years old who received the Ad26.COV2.S COVID-19 vaccine or a placebo. The sample consisted of peripheral blood, taken in a trial of Ad26.COV2.S vaccine versus placebo.

This CDR3 is CASSQGRSGNTIYF. The CDR3 DNA reads as TGTGCCAGCTCTCAAGGTCGCTCTGGAAACACCATATATTTT. V and J are TRBV18 and TRBJ1-3; D not resolved. The germline gives CDR1 KGHSH, CDR2 LQKENI. The V end lost 6 bases, the J end lost 0 bases, and 9 bases lay between the germline ends. This CDR3 region has 14 residues.